Detailed here is one T cell receptor (beta chain). Its matching antigen is unknown. The V and J ends lost 5 bases and 8 bases, in that order; junction bases with no gene match: 11. Germline assignment: CDR1 DFQATT and CDR2 SNEGSKA (reference sequence). This CDR3 contains 13 residues. Memory CD4+ T cells were sorted as CD4+CD45RO+CD25- cells. Each CDR3 protein is one row after TCRdb ran MiXCR on the 5' RACE reads. Of more than 45,000 distinct CDR3 sequences listed, around a quarter are singletons. The study's findings and limits: In terms of TCR gene usage, tumor memory CD4+ T cells clustered together with blood and lymph node memory CD4+ cells, as well as with lymph node naive CD4+ cells.

This TCR was sampled from a female donor with breast cancer. V is TRBV20-1 and J is TRBJ1-2, with 7 bases fitting TRBD1. Sequencing used tumor-infiltrating memory CD4+ T cells sorted from the breast tumor. Subset here: memory CD4+ T cells, CD4+CD45RO+CD25-. For the CDR3, the DNA is TGCAGTGCTGATTGGGGCAGGGGGGAAGGCTACACCTTC. The encoded protein is CSADWGRGEGYTF.